These T cell receptor beta chains were read from a single sample in a study of cytomegalovirus exposure and HLA in healthy donors. Using immunoSEQ multiplex PCR, the repertoire was profiled, and TCRdb retains in-frame clones only, with some absent. The sample includes roughly 190,000 clones, about 70% of them seen just once. Material: PBMCs. These receptors originate from a woman aged 30 to 39 in good health and CMV-seronegative. Each CDR3 is given with its conserved first and last residue. Fields, in order: V gene, J gene, CDR3 protein.

v_gene: TRBV19; j_gene: TRBJ2-2; CDR3aa: CASRVSWAVNTGELFF
v_gene: TRBV7-2; j_gene: TRBJ2-7; CDR3aa: CASSFGGYYEQYF
v_gene: TRBV15; j_gene: TRBJ2-2; CDR3aa: CATSFGQGVLNTGELFF
v_gene: TRBV4-2; j_gene: TRBJ1-5; CDR3aa: CASSREQGDQPQHF
v_gene: TRBV27; j_gene: TRBJ1-3; CDR3aa: CASSLTAGLGNTIYF
v_gene: TRBV7-2; j_gene: TRBJ2-3; CDR3aa: CASSKWTSGSSDTQYF
v_gene: TRBV2; j_gene: TRBJ1-6; CDR3aa: CASSLSGQGGTPLHF
v_gene: TRBV30; j_gene: TRBJ2-7; CDR3aa: CAWSVGPEEQYF
v_gene: TRBV11-2; j_gene: TRBJ1-2; CDR3aa: CASSLGTGQRYGYTF
v_gene: TRBV2; j_gene: TRBJ1-5; CDR3aa: CASAGTANLINQPQHF